A single sample gave rise to the 15 T cell receptor beta chains below, sequenced in a study of control samples from healthy donors and cancer patients. Here immunoSEQ multiplex PCR was the method, and the copy in TCRdb shows in-frame clones only, minus some. The sample shows some 120,000 clones, just over 90% of them seen only once. Sequenced input: blood. The receptors were sampled from a woman aged 18-29 years in good health.

The DNA of the CDR3 is TGTGCCAGCAGCTTAACGGGGCCAGACTACACAGATACGCAGTATTTT. Encoded protein: CASSLTGPDYTDTQYF. The chain has TRBV7-3 and TRBJ2-3, with D perhaps given as TRBD1 or TRBD2 (5 bases each). Deletions cut 0 bases from V and 2 bases from J, with 12 bases between. The CDR3 sequence is 16 residues long. CDR1 is SGHTA, CDR2 FQGTGA, per germline.

The chain is built from TRBV29-1 and TRBJ2-3; 8 bases line up with TRBD2. CDR3 length: 15 amino acids. Germline values: CDR1 SQVTM, CDR2 ANQGSEA. V shed 5 bases, J shed 0 bases, and the junction held 7 bases outside the gene matches. CDR3 loop: CSVLIGGGSTDTQYF. The CDR3 DNA is TGCAGCGTTCTTATCGGGGGGGGGAGCACAGATACGCAGTATTTT.

The chain combines TRBV24-1 with TRBJ2-1; D is perhaps TRBD1 (5 bases). The CDR3 is made up of 12 amino acids. The germline gives CDR1 KGHDR, CDR2 SFDVKD. Trimming removed 1 base from V and 9 bases from J, with 6 bases in between. Written as DNA, the CDR3 is TGTGCCACCAGTGATTTTAGGGGTGAGCAGTTCTTC. It yields the protein CATSDFRGEQFF.

The gene calls are TRBV13 and TRBJ1-1, with TRBD1 as a possible D gene (5 bases). The V and J ends lost 3 bases and 6 bases respectively, with 14 bases between them. This CDR3 is 14 amino acids long. CDR1 is PRHDT, CDR2 FYEKMQ, per germline (reference sequence). CDR3 loop: CASSFRAGSAEAFF. In DNA, the CDR3 is TGTGCCAGCAGCTTCAGGGCGGGGTCCGCTGAAGCTTTCTTT.

The CDR3 is CASLGDSNYGYTF. The CDR3, as DNA: TGTGCCAGCCTCGGGGATAGCAACTATGGCTACACCTTC. The chain links TRBV12-3 or TRBV12-4 to TRBJ1-2; D ambiguous. Trimming pared 8 bases from V and 2 bases from J, leaving 12 bases between. The CDR3 runs 13 residues.

The genes are TRBV9 and TRBJ1-6, with D uncertain. This CDR3 is built from 15 residues. V gave up 4 bases and J gave up 9 bases, with 17 bases separating them. Germline CDR1 and CDR2: SGDLS and YYNGEE. CDR3 loop: CASSKQGGGGSPLHF. The CDR3 coding sequence is TGTGCCAGCAGCAAACAAGGAGGTGGTGGTTCACCCCTCCACTTT.

The chain joins TRBV19 to TRBJ1-2, with 7 bases aligning to TRBD1. Germline V CDR1 and CDR2: LNHDA, SQIVND (reference sequence). Germline trimming cut 5 bases from V and 4 bases from J; bases unmatched to any gene: 7. The CDR3 length is 14 residues. The CDR3 loop reads CASSARRGLYGYTF. The CDR3 region has the DNA TGTGCCAGTAGTGCCCGAAGGGGGCTCTATGGCTACACCTTC.

V gene TRBV2 combines with J gene TRBJ2-1; tentatively, D is TRBD1 (6 bases). Trimming left V 8 bases short and J 1 base short, with 21 bases between. This CDR3 is 17 amino acids long. Germline CDR1 is SNHLY and CDR2 is FYNNEI. Here the CDR3 DNA reads TGTGCCAGCTGGGAGTGGAAGGGACAAAAATCCTACAATGAGCAGTTCTTC. Translating gives CASWEWKGQKSYNEQFF.

This chain connects TRBV27 to TRBJ2-3; TRBD2 is a possible D gene (6 bases). CDR1 MNHEY and CDR2 SMNVEV come from the germline V gene (reference sequence). The CDR3 has 16 residues. The V end was cut by 3 bases, the J end by 2 bases, with 15 bases between. In DNA, the CDR3 is TGTGCCAGCAGTTTCGGGCTAGCGAGGGTCACAGATACGCAGTATTTT. It yields the protein CASSFGLARVTDTQYF.

V gene TRBV27 combines with J gene TRBJ1-6; D is unclear. Germline V gene lookup returns CDR1 MNHEY and CDR2 SMNVEV (reference sequence). V gave up 0 bases and J gave up 0 bases, with 12 bases separating them. CDR3 size: 18 residues. The CDR3 nucleotides read TGTGCCAGCAGTTTATCGGGAGGCCCGAGCTCCTATAATTCACCCCTCCACTTT. Protein: CASSLSGGPSSYNSPLHF.

This chain uses TRBV4-3 with TRBJ2-3, with 12 positions matching TRBD2. The V segment lost 0 bases and the J segment 1 base; nucleotides outside the gene matches: 8. The CDR3 extends over 19 amino acids. Germline V gene data show CDR1 as LGHNA and CDR2 as YSLEER. The chain's CDR3 is CASSQDVASGGAGTDTQYF. The CDR3 DNA reads as TGCGCCAGCAGCCAAGATGTTGCTAGCGGGGGGGCCGGCACAGATACGCAGTATTTT.

This clone was seen more than once but under ten times. CDR3 loop: CASSHPDRGPPNTEAFF. The CDR3 nucleotides are TGTGCCAGCAGCCACCCCGACAGGGGCCCCCCGAACACTGAAGCTTTCTTT. This sequence joins TRBV3-1 (or the pseudogene TRBV3-2) and TRBJ1-1, with 8 bases matching TRBD1. V gave up 3 bases and J gave up 1 base; unmatched junction bases: 10. The CDR3 extends over 17 amino acids. Germline-derived CDR1 and CDR2 are LGHDT and YNNKEL (reference sequence).

The chain is built from TRBV21-1 and TRBJ1-5. TRBV21-1 is described as a pseudogene. The CDR3 covers 22 residues. Here the CDR3 reads CASSTALGGDLAGAAANQPQHF. The DNA of the CDR3 is TGTGCCAGCAGCACAGCCTTGGGGGGTGACCTTGCGGGGGCGGCGGCTAATCAGCCCCAGCATTTT.

The chain employs TRBV6-5 and TRBJ1-2, with a weak D call TRBD1 (5 bases). This CDR3 region has 16 residues. Trimming left V 1 base short and J 5 bases short, with 17 bases between. The V gene's germline CDR1 is MNHEY and CDR2 SVGAGI. The CDR3, as DNA: TGTGCCAGCAGTTACTACCTGAGGGGAGGAAAATATGGCTACACCTTC. Its protein is CASSYYLRGGKYGYTF.

V gene TRBV6-5 combines with J gene TRBJ2-3; 11 bases are a match to TRBD2. The germline CDR1 and CDR2 sequences are MNHEY and SVGAGI. V lost 6 bases, J lost 6 bases, and 8 bases stayed unmatched. This CDR3 is built from 15 residues. The CDR3 spells CASRSLAGVSDTQYF. The CDR3 DNA is TGTGCCAGCAGATCACTAGCGGGAGTTTCTGATACGCAGTATTTT.